In this sample, the clone carrying this T cell receptor beta chain turned up a few times. Its antigen is currently unknown. This specimen comes from a study of OX40 agonist ivuxolimab in advanced cancers. Blood sampling was done at baseline, cycle 4 day 1, and cycle 7 day 1. Clones were sequenced by immunoSEQ multiplex PCR, and TCRdb holds only the in-frame ones, with some missing. This table holds about 54,000 clones, about 83% found once. Findings and caveats of the study: Normalized expansion of T-cell clones was also low for some nonresponders. In the 0.1-3.0 mg/kg groups, partial responders showed among the lowest expansion. CD8+ T cells showed, on average, more clonal expansion than CD4+ cells.

The CDR3 length is 12 residues. V gave up 4 bases and J gave up 8 bases, with 12 bases separating them. CDR1 SGHRS and CDR2 YFSETQ come from the germline V gene. The TCR was taken from an adult with an advanced solid tumor such as melanoma, head and neck, liver or kidney cancer. Sequenced here: CD4+ or CD8+ T cells sorted from blood, sampled in a trial of the OX40 agonist ivuxolimab. This chain links TRBV5-1 with TRBJ1-2, with D unclear. For the CDR3, the DNA is TGCGCCAGCAGCGGAACCCTGAGGGGCTACACCTTC. Protein product: CASSGTLRGYTF.